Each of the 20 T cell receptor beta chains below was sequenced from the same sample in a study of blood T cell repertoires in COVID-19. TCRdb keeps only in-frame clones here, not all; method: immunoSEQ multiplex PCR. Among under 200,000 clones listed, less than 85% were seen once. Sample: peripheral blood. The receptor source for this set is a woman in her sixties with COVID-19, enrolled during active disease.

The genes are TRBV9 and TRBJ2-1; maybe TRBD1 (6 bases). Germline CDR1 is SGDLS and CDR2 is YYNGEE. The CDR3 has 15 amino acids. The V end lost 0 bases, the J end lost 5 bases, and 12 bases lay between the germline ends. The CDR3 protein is CASSVDGTTHNEQFF. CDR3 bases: TGTGCCAGCAGCGTAGACGGGACAACCCACAATGAGCAGTTCTTC. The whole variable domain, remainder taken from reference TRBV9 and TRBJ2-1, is DSGVTQTPKHLITATGQRVTLRCSPRSGDLSVYWYQQSLDQGLQFLIQYYNGEERAKGNILERFSAQQFPDLHSELNLSSLELGDSALYFCASSVDGTTHNEQFFGPGTRLTVL.

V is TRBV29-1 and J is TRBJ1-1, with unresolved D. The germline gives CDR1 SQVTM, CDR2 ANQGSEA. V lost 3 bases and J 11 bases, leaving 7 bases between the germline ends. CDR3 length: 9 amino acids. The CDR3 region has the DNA TGCAGCGTTGATGGCGGGGCTTTCTTT. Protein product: CSVDGGAFF.

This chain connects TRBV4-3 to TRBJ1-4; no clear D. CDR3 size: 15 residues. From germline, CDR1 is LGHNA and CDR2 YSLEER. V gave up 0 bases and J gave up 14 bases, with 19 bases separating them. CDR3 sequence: CASSQDETRGSGLFF. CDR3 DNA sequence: TGCGCCAGCAGCCAAGACGAGACACGGGGATCGGGGCTGTTTTTT.

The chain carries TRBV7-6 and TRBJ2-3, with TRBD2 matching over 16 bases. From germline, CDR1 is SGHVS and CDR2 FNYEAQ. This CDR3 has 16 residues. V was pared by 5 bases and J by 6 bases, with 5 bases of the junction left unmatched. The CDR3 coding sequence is TGTGCCAGCAGCACGGGACTAGCGGGGGGGCCGGATACGCAGTATTTT. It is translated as CASSTGLAGGPDTQYF.

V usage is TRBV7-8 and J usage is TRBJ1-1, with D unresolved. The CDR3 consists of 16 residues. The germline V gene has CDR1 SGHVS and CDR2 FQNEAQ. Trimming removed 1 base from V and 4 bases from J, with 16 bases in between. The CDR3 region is CASSLGASAMSTEAFF. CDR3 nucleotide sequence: TGTGCCAGCAGCTTAGGGGCCTCCGCAATGTCCACTGAAGCTTTCTTT.

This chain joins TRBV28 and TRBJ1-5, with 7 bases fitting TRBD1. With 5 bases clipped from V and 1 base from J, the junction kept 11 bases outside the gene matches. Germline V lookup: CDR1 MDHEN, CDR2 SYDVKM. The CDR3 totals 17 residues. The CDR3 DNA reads TGTGCCAGCAGTGAGTGGAGGGGGCCGGAGAGCAATCAGCCCCAGCATTTT. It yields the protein CASSEWRGPESNQPQHF.

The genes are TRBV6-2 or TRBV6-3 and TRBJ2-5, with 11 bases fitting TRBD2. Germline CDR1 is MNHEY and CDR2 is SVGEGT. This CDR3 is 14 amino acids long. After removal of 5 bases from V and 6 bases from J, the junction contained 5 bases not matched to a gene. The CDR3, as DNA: TGTGCCAGCAGTGTAGCGGGGGGGACGAAGACCCAGTACTTC. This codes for CASSVAGGTKTQYF.

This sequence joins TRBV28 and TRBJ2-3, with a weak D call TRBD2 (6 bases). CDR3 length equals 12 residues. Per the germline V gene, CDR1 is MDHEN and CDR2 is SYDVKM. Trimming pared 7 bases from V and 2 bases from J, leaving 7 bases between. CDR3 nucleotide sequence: TGTGCCAGCACTAGCGACACAGATACGCAGTATTTT. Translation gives CASTSDTDTQYF.

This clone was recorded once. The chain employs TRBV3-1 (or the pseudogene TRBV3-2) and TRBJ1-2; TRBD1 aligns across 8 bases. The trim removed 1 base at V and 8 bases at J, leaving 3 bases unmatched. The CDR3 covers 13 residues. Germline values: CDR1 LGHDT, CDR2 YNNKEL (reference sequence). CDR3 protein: CASSQAGGAGYTF. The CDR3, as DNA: TGTGCCAGCAGCCAAGCAGGGGGCGCCGGCTACACCTTC.

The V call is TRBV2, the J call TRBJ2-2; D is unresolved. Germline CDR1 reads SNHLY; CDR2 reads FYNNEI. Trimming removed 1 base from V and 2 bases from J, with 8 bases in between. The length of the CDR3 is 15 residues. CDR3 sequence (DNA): TGTGCCAGCAGTGAAGGGCAGGTTAACACCGGGGAGCTGTTTTTT. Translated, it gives CASSEGQVNTGELFF.

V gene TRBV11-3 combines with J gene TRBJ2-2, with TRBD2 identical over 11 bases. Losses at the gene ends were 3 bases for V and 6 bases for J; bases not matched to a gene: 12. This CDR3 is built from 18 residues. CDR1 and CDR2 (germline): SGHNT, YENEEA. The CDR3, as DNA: TGTGCCAGCAGCTTTCTCCCCCCTAGCGGGGGGTACGCCGGGGAGCTGTTTTTT. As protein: CASSFLPPSGGYAGELFF.

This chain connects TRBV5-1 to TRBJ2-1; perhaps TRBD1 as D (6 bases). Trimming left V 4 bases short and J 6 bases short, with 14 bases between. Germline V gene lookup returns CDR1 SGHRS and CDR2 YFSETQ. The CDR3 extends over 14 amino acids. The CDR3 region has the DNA TGCGCCAGCAGCATCGTACAGGGCCCCAATGAGCAGTTCTTC. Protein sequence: CASSIVQGPNEQFF.

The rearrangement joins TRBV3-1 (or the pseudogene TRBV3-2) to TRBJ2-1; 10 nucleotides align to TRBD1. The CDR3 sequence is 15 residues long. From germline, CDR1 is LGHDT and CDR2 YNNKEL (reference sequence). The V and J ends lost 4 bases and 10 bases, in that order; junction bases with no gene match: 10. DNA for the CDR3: TGTGCCAGCAGCCTCCGGGACAGGGGCGGTTCCGAGCAGTTCTTC. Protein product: CASSLRDRGGSEQFF.

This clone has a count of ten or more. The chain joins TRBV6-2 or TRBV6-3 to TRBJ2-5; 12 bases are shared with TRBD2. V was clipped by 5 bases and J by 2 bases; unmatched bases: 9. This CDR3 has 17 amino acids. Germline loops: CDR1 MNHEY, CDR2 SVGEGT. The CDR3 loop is CASSLELAGGFQETQYF. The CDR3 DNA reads TGTGCCAGCAGTCTGGAGCTAGCGGGAGGGTTTCAAGAGACCCAGTACTTC.

The CDR3 nucleotides read TGTGCCGCGGGACAGGGTCGGCATGAGCAGTTCTTC. Protein: CAAGQGRHEQFF. The genes are TRBV19 and TRBJ2-1; 9 nucleotides match TRBD1. Losses at the gene ends were 11 bases for V and 8 bases for J; bases not matched to a gene: 7. The CDR3 totals 12 residues. Germline V gene sequence: CDR1 LNHDA, CDR2 SQIVND (reference sequence).

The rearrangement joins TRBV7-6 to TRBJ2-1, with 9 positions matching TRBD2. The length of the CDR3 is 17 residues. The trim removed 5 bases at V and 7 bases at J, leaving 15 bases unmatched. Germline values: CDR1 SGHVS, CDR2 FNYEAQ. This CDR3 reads CASSLLGRASGANEQFF. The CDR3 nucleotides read TGTGCCAGCAGCCTCCTGGGGAGGGCTAGCGGGGCTAATGAGCAGTTCTTC. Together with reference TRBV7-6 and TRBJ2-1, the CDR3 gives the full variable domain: GAGVSQSPRYKVTKRGQDVALRCDPISGHVSLYWYRQALGQGPEFLTYFNYEAQQDKSGLPNDRFSAERPEGSISTLTIQRTEQRDSAMYRCASSLLGRASGANEQFFGPGTRLTVL.

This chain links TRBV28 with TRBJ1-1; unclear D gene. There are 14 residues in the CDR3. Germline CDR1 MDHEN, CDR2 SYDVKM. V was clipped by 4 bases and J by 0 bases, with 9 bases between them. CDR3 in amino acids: CASSSPGMNTEAFF. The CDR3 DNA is TGTGCCAGCAGTTCCCCGGGAATGAACACTGAAGCTTTCTTT.

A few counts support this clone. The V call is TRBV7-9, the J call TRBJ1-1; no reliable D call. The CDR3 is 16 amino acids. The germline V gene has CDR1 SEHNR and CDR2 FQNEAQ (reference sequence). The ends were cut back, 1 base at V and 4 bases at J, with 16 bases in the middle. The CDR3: CASSLGRQTESTEAFF. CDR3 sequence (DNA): TGTGCCAGCAGCTTAGGTCGGCAGACGGAGTCCACTGAAGCTTTCTTT.

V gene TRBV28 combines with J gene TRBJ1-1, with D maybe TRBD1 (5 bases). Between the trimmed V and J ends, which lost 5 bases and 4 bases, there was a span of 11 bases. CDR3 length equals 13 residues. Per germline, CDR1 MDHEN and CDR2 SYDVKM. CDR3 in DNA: TGTGCCAGCAGTCAGGGACTGGTCACTGAAGCTTTCTTT. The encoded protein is CASSQGLVTEAFF.

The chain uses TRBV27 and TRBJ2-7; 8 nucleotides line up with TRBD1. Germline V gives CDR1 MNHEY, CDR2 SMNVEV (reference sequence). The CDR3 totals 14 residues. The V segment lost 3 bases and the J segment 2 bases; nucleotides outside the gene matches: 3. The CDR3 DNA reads TGTGCCAGCAGTTTGCAGGGACAGGCCTACGAGCAGTACTTC. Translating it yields CASSLQGQAYEQYF.